The 17 T cell receptor beta chains given below trace back to one sample, sequenced in a study of control samples from healthy donors and cancer patients. Some clones are missing from TCRdb's copy, which holds only in-frame ones; the method was immunoSEQ multiplex PCR. In the table there are 100,000 to 150,000 clones, approximately 90% of which are singletons. Sequencing was performed on blood. The receptors stem from a man aged 18 to 30 in good health.

The rearrangement links TRBV2 to TRBJ1-1, with D possibly matching TRBD1 (6 bases). The germline V gene has CDR1 SNHLY and CDR2 FYNNEI. The CDR3 totals 14 residues. V gave up 8 bases and J gave up 7 bases, with 20 bases separating them. CDR3 amino acids: CASVLQGLRSEAFF. The CDR3 DNA sequence: TGTGCCAGCGTACTCCAGGGGCTTCGCAGTGAAGCTTTCTTT.

The table lists this clone with a count of one. The chain is built from TRBV6-5 and TRBJ1-1; TRBD1 might be the D (5 bases). CDR1 and CDR2 (germline): MNHEY, SVGAGI. The CDR3 is made up of 13 amino acids. The V gene lost 6 bases and the J gene lost 1 base, with 9 bases spanning the gap. The CDR3 DNA is TGTGCCAGCAGGACAGCGGGGAACACTGAAGCTTTCTTT. It codes for CASRTAGNTEAFF.

The sample holds one count of this clone. This rearrangement joins TRBV5-5 to TRBJ1-4; D gene uncertain. Germline CDR1 SGHKS, CDR2 YYEKEE (reference sequence). The CDR3 runs to 15 residues. V was trimmed by 2 bases and J by 6 bases, leaving 14 bases between them. The CDR3 region has the DNA TGTGCCAGCAGCTTCACCGGAGCGCCGTATGAAAAACTGTTTTTT. This translates into CASSFTGAPYEKLFF.

V usage is TRBV30 and J usage is TRBJ2-2; a possible D gene is TRBD1 (6 bases). The germline V gene has CDR1 GTSNPN and CDR2 SVGIG (reference sequence). The V end was cut by 6 bases, the J end by 4 bases, with 12 bases between. CDR3 length: 13 residues. The CDR3 here is CACRQAGTGELFF. Written as DNA, the CDR3 is TGTGCCTGTAGACAGGCCGGCACCGGGGAGCTGTTTTTT.

This clone was observed a single time. V is TRBV9 and J is TRBJ2-6; D gene uncertain. CDR1 and CDR2 (germline): SGDLS, YYNGEE. V lost 1 base to trimming and J lost 2 bases, with 10 bases between them. This CDR3 has 16 amino acids. CDR3 nucleotides: TGTGCCAGCAGCGTAATCTCTCCTCCTGGGGCCAACGTCCTGACTTTC. Protein product: CASSVISPPGANVLTF.

This chain links TRBV28 with TRBJ1-6, with 8 bases that match TRBD1. Trimming cost V 6 bases and J 3 bases; bases outside gene matches: 4. The germline V gene encodes CDR1 MDHEN and CDR2 SYDVKM. There are 15 residues in the CDR3. The CDR3 reads CASSRDRFYNSPLHF. The DNA for the CDR3 is TGTGCCAGCAGCCGGGACAGGTTCTATAATTCACCCCTCCACTTT.

The chain couples TRBV2 to TRBJ1-2; D gene uncertain. The CDR3 consists of 14 residues. Germline CDR1 SNHLY, CDR2 FYNNEI. The V gene lost 11 bases and the J gene lost 4 bases, with 20 bases spanning the gap. The CDR3 bases are TGTGCCGGGAGGAGAGACACTCGTCGCTATGGCTACACCTTC. Translated: CAGRRDTRRYGYTF.

The chain is built from TRBV6-2 or TRBV6-3 and TRBJ2-7; 9 bases match TRBD2. CDR3 length equals 13 residues. V lost 6 bases to trimming and J lost 4 bases; unmatched junction nucleotides: 4. Germline lookup yields CDR1 MNHEY and CDR2 SVGEGT. CDR3 sequence (DNA): TGTGCCAGCAGCAGCGGGGGGCTGTACGAGCAGTACTTC. Residues: CASSSGGLYEQYF.

The chain carries TRBV4-1 and TRBJ2-1, with 13 bases aligning to TRBD2. With 2 bases clipped from V and 7 bases from J, the junction kept 8 bases outside the gene matches. There are 17 residues in the CDR3. Germline-derived CDR1 and CDR2 are MGHRA and YSYEKL. DNA for the CDR3: TGCGCCAGCAGCCAAACCTATACTAGCGGGGGGGCTAATGAGCAGTTCTTC. Translation: CASSQTYTSGGANEQFF.

This clone was counted once. This chain uses TRBV4-1 with TRBJ1-2; no firm D call. The CDR3 has 14 amino acids. Germline-derived CDR1 and CDR2 are MGHRA and YSYEKL. The germline V and J ends were trimmed by 0 bases and 2 bases, with 7 bases remaining between them. The CDR3 DNA reads as TGCGCCAGCAGCCAAGAACGGCTAAACTATGGCTACACCTTC. Translation: CASSQERLNYGYTF.

This chain uses TRBV3-1 (or the pseudogene TRBV3-2) with TRBJ2-2; D is ambiguous. Per the germline V gene, CDR1 is LGHDT and CDR2 is YNNKEL (reference sequence). The length of the CDR3 is 12 residues. V was trimmed by 3 bases and J by 7 bases, leaving 6 bases between them. CDR3 residues: CASSHGRGELFF. The CDR3 DNA is TGTGCCAGCAGCCATGGGCGCGGGGAGCTGTTTTTT.

The CDR3 region has the DNA TGTGCCAGCGCCCCAAAGACGGATCTCTCTAATTCACCCCTCCACTTT. Its translation: CASAPKTDLSNSPLHF. The V and J genes are TRBV25-1 and TRBJ1-6; D is ambiguous. The CDR3 loop spans 16 amino acids. Germline values: CDR1 MGHDK, CDR2 SYGVNS. Trimming took 8 bases from V and 6 from J, leaving 20 bases between them.

This chain connects TRBV11-3 to TRBJ2-7, with 9 bases aligning to TRBD1. Germline V gene data show CDR1 as SGHNT and CDR2 as YENEEA. The CDR3 has 13 amino acids. V was pared by 5 bases and J by 6 bases, with 5 bases of the junction left unmatched. CDR3 DNA sequence: TGTGCCAGCAGCGCACGGACAGGGGTCGAGCAGTACTTC. Protein sequence: CASSARTGVEQYF.

The V gene is TRBV27, the J gene TRBJ2-7; unclear D gene. Germline-derived CDR1 and CDR2 are MNHEY and SMNVEV (reference sequence). V lost 8 bases and J lost 0, with 11 bases in between. There are 13 residues in the CDR3. The CDR3 DNA reads as TGTGCCAGCGCCGCTGTGAGCTCCTACGAGCAGTACTTC. It encodes CASAAVSSYEQYF.

This clone was detected a few times. The CDR3 coding sequence is TGTGCCAGCAGTCCTAGCGGGGGCACGAACAATGAGCAGTTCTTC. This gives the protein CASSPSGGTNNEQFF. This chain joins TRBV6-4 and TRBJ2-1, with 10 bases fitting TRBD2. The CDR3 length is 15 residues. V gave up 5 bases and J gave up 5 bases; unmatched junction bases: 6. Germline V gene data show CDR1 as MRHNA and CDR2 as SNTAGT.

The genes are TRBV15 and TRBJ2-7; TRBD1 agrees at 11 bases. The CDR3 consists of 15 residues. V lost 3 bases and J lost 3; bases outside the gene matches: 4. Germline V lookup: CDR1 LNHNV, CDR2 YYDKDF (reference sequence). The CDR3 nucleotides read TGTGCCACCAGCAGGGCCGGGACAGGGGGCTACGAGCAGTACTTC. Translating gives CATSRAGTGGYEQYF. Based on the CDR3 plus reference TRBV15 and TRBJ2-7, the full variable domain is DAMVIQNPRYQVTQFGKPVTLSCSQTLNHNVMYWYQQKSSQAPKLLFHYYDKDFNNEADTPDNFQSRRPNTSFCFLDIRSPGLGDTAMYLCATSRAGTGGYEQYFGPGTRLTVT.

The chain uses TRBV6-5 and TRBJ1-3, with D maybe TRBD1 (5 bases). Trimming stripped 3 bases from V and 0 bases from J, with 6 bases between. CDR3 length: 14 amino acids. Germline V gene data show CDR1 as MNHEY and CDR2 as SVGAGI. CDR3 sequence (DNA): TGTGCCAGCAGTTATGGGGGCTCTGGAAACACCATATATTTT. Amino acid sequence: CASSYGGSGNTIYF.